This T cell receptor (beta chain) was identified during a study of CD8+ T cells in alopecia areata (dated by TCRdb to between 2017 and 2018). About the study as a whole: Treated patients were enrolled in an open-label pilot trial of oral tofacitinib at 5 to 10 mg twice daily for moderate-to-severe alopecia areata. RNA came from the PAXgene miRNA kit for fixed scalp, the miRNeasy kit for PBMCs, and the RNeasy kit for mouse skin. In humans, TCRbeta sequencing was performed on scalp tissue and on sorted CD4+ and CD8+ peripheral blood T cells from healthy controls and from patients with patchy or totalis/universalis alopecia areata. Patients on tofacitinib were biopsied at baseline and after 4 and 24 weeks of treatment, and several of the patients also had a later scalp biopsy. For the treated patients, the SALT score, which quantifies what percentage of scalp surface area is affected, served as the measure of disease severity. Tofacitinib was administered for 6 to 18 months, and 6 months of follow-up off drug were then conducted to assess delayed response and recurrence. Clonality in the scalp was compared among normal scalp (n=4), patchy alopecia areata scalp (n=8), and alopecia totalis/universalis scalp (n=8). In both human patients and the C3H/HeJ mouse model, the study applied high-throughput TCRbeta sequencing to look at T cell clonal expansion in alopecia areata. immunoSEQ multiplex PCR using 35 Vbeta forward primers and 13 Jbeta reverse primers was used to amplify TCRbeta CDR3 regions.

The research as a whole found: Tofacitinib significantly decreased scalp clonality and the number of expanded CD8+ clones among the top 100 scalp clones. Compared with normal scalp, lesional scalp, particularly in alopecia totalis/universalis, had higher clonality and more expanded CD8+ clones, which suggests antigenic drive. Many expanded lesional clones were found to persist in scalp and blood during tofacitinib treatment, and relapse after treatment cessation may be partly explained by this persistence. Unlike mouse skin, where gammadelta T cells dominate, normal human skin contains resident alphabeta T cells that get sequenced too, which complicates analysis of the scalp TCR repertoire. Compared with mice, TCR sequences shared between patients were less clear, possibly partly because of HLA diversity across the patient population. Because the treated cohort was small and included a single nonresponder, larger studies are needed to assess links between baseline CD8+ expansion and response.

Library method: the immunoSEQ multiplex PCR assay. RNA was extracted from all samples and reverse transcribed into cDNA as template for TCR sequencing. First-strand cDNA was synthesized using SuperScript III with a 2:1 mix of oligo-dT and random hexamers. A synthetic immune receptor repertoire was used to gauge amplification bias, and whatever bias remained was removed computationally. On the study's bioinformatics: After raw reads were preprocessed to remove errors, the CDR3 was defined following IMGT conventions as running from the conserved cysteine to phenylalanine. Clonality was computed by normalizing Shannon entropy by log2 of the number of productive unique TCRs and subtracting the result from 1. Whether scalp clones were CD4 or CD8 was inferred by matching scalp TCRbeta sequences against CD4 and CD8 repertoires sorted from blood. TCRdb limited this immuneACCESS table to in-frame rearrangements with V and J called. A share of clones is missing; checked studies link under half to unresolved V genes, and the rest is unexplained. The DNA gave D and trimming, while V, J and clone size come from that table. The sample includes 150,000 to 200,000 clones, with roughly 60% observed a single time. The ten most abundant clones make up roughly 1.3% of the sample.

In the germline V gene, CDR1 corresponds to LGHNA and CDR2 to YSLEER. Clipping removes 0 bases from V and 7 bases from J, with 10 as the unmatched junction base count. Counted from cysteine to phenylalanine, this CDR3 has 16 amino acids. Solely the CDR3 DNA is kept, with 48 bases framed from the first base. Concerning this clone itself: Its recognized antigen is unknown. Base qualities are missing; no much larger clone stands one base away.

Explained via the paper, the treatment or condition label denotes: oral pan-JAK inhibitor, 5-10 mg twice daily. Lesional scalp punch biopsies and peripheral blood were obtained from alopecia areata patients. After PBMCs were isolated by density centrifugation and stained for CD3, CD4 and CD8, a FACSAria was used to sort CD4+ and CD8+ T cells. Sequences were derived from CD4+ T cells sorted from blood, sampled between weeks 49 and 50, from a patient treated with tofacitinib. The chain is assembled from TRBV4-3 and TRBJ1-2, and TRBD1 aligns with 8 junction nucleotides. The sequence was collected from a human donor with alopecia areata. The nucleotides are TGCGCCAGCAGCCAAGATATGAGACAGGGGTCGGGTGGCTACACCTTC. Translated, it gives CASSQDMRQGSGGYTF.